This T cell receptor beta chain stems from a study of shared clonotypes between healthy human individuals. As for the study in general: Each donor's CD4 naive and CD4 memory cells filled three plates apiece, CD8 naive two, and CD8 memory one.

Trimming left V 5 bases short and J 1 base short, with 13 bases between. Germline loops: CDR1 LGHNT, CDR2 FRNRAP. CDR3 length: 15 residues. The assay was immunoSEQ multiplex PCR, and TCRdb's table has in-frame clones only and misses some. The sample comprises 1,500,000 or so clones, around 98.5% of which are singletons, and over 0.3% rests with the top ten. Details on this clone: Its antigen is as yet unknown.

General study findings and limits: Clonotype sharing levels among donors were expected to vary with sequencing depth.

The rearrangement joins TRBV12-5 to TRBJ2-3, with D maybe TRBD1 (5 bases). The receptor's source is a man aged 25-40 years in good health. Sequencing used naive CD4+ T cells sorted from blood. Subset indicated: CD45RA+ positively selected. The CDR3 loop reads CASGRTLTGTDTQYF. CDR3 DNA: TGTGCTAGTGGTAGAACCCTGACAGGCACAGATACGCAGTATTTT.